These 22 T cell receptor beta chains originate from one sample sequenced in a study of blood T cell repertoires in COVID-19. Libraries were prepared by immunoSEQ multiplex PCR; TCRdb keeps only in-frame clonotypes and omits some of them. Among approximately 440,000 clones listed, 70% to 90% were seen once. The material sequenced was peripheral blood. All receptors derive from a woman in her forties or fifties with COVID-19, enrolled during active disease.

This clone was seen a handful of times. V gene TRBV5-6 combines with J gene TRBJ2-7; TRBD1 matches 9 bases. This CDR3 is built from 14 residues. Per germline, CDR1 SGHDT and CDR2 YYEEEE. Trimming removed 4 bases from V and 2 bases from J; junction bases left unmatched: 4. CDR3 sequence: CASSPGTGTYEQYF. CDR3 DNA sequence: TGTGCCAGCAGCCCCGGGACAGGGACCTACGAGCAGTACTTC.

The genes are TRBV6-6 and TRBJ1-2; D possibly corresponds to TRBD1 (5 bases). In germline, CDR1 is MNHNY, CDR2 SVGAGI (reference sequence). This CDR3 is 14 amino acids long. Trimming left V 2 bases short and J 0 bases short, with 7 bases between. CDR3 protein: CASSYTGPNYGYTF. The CDR3 DNA is TGTGCCAGCAGTTACACAGGACCTAACTATGGCTACACCTTC.

Remarks on this clone: It is unclear where the CDR3 begins or ends on the DNA, so no DNA is shown, and the CDR3 is as TCRdb lists it. This chain links TRBV2 with TRBJ1-1; the table's D call of TRBD1 was not tested on the DNA. The CDR3 totals 16 residues, both ends included. CDR1 is SNHLY and CDR2 is FYNNEI in the germline V gene. The CDR3: CASSTSTDTMNTEAFF.

The V gene is TRBV25-1, the J gene TRBJ1-4, with 7 bases fitting TRBD1. The ends lost 8 bases at V and 5 bases at J; junction bases unmatched: 8. Per germline, CDR1 MGHDK and CDR2 SYGVNS. The CDR3 consists of 14 residues. The CDR3 region is CASGQRDSNEKLFF. The CDR3 region has the DNA TGTGCCAGCGGCCAACGGGACAGCAATGAAAAACTGTTTTTT. The complete variable domain, with remaining parts taken from reference TRBV25-1 and TRBJ1-4, reads EADIYQTPRYLVIGTGKKITLECSQTMGHDKMYWYQQDPGMELHLIHYSYGVNSTEKGDLSSESTVSRIRTEHFPLTLESARPSHTSQYLCASGQRDSNEKLFFGSGTQLSVL.

The V and J genes are TRBV30 and TRBJ1-3; a weak D match, TRBD1 (5 bases). CDR1 and CDR2 from the germline V gene are GTSNPN and SVGIG (reference sequence). The CDR3 sequence is 13 residues long. V lost 5 bases, J lost 11 bases, and 19 bases lay in between. Here the CDR3 reads CAWADHRGTAIYF. CDR3 nucleotides: TGTGCCTGGGCCGACCATCGGGGGACCGCCATATATTTT. The full variable domain, its missing parts supplied by reference TRBV30 and TRBJ1-3, is SQTIHQWPATLVQPVGSPLSLECTVEGTSNPNLYWYRQAAGRGLQLLFYSVGIGQISSEVPQNLSASRPQDRQFILSSKKLLLSDSGFYLCAWADHRGTAIYFGEGSWLTVV.

The chain has TRBV12-3 or TRBV12-4 and TRBJ2-3; the D gene is possibly TRBD1 (5 bases). Deletions cut 3 bases from V and 4 bases from J, with 8 bases between. There are 13 residues in the CDR3. The CDR3 region is CASSLSRADTQYF. The CDR3 DNA reads as TGTGCCAGCAGTTTGAGCAGGGCAGATACGCAGTATTTT.

On this clone itself: Other DNA sequences from this sample encode an identical CDR3 as well. The J gene is TRBJ2-5, the V gene TRBV7-2; no clear D gene. Germline CDR1 reads SGHTA; CDR2 reads FQGNSA. Trimming stripped 1 base from V and 5 bases from J, with 11 bases between. The CDR3 is 14 residues long. The CDR3 is CASSLGLRPETQYF. The CDR3 DNA follows: TGTGCCAGCAGCTTAGGGCTTCGCCCGGAGACCCAGTACTTC.

The gene calls are TRBV2 and TRBJ1-1, with D tentatively TRBD1 (5 bases). Germline assignment: CDR1 SNHLY and CDR2 FYNNEI. The CDR3 spans 13 residues. V shed 4 bases and J shed 2 bases, with 8 bases lying between them. CDR3: CASSGTHNTEAFF. The CDR3 DNA reads TGTGCCAGCAGTGGGACACATAACACTGAAGCTTTCTTT.

The rearrangement joins TRBV9 to TRBJ1-6; 11 positions agree with TRBD1. Germline CDR1 reads SGDLS; CDR2 reads YYNGEE. Germline trimming cut 2 bases from V and 9 bases from J; bases unmatched to any gene: 7. This CDR3 region has 16 residues. CDR3 DNA: TGTGCCAGCAGCGTCGGTGGGGGGACAGGGGGTTCACCCCTCCACTTT. Protein sequence: CASSVGGGTGGSPLHF.

The gene calls are TRBV18 and TRBJ1-1; a weak D match, TRBD1 (6 bases). The germline V gene encodes CDR1 KGHSH and CDR2 LQKENI. Trimming removed 3 bases from V and 3 bases from J, with 14 bases in between. This CDR3 spans 15 amino acids. The chain's CDR3 is CASSPPTGFDTEAFF. CDR3 coding DNA: TGTGCCAGCTCACCTCCAACAGGGTTTGACACTGAAGCTTTCTTT.

The CDR3 sequence is CASSELEADGYTF. The CDR3 nucleotides read TGTGCCAGCAGTGAGTTAGAGGCGGATGGCTACACCTTC. V gene TRBV2 combines with J gene TRBJ1-2, with D unresolved. Trimming left V 3 bases short and J 6 bases short, with 11 bases between. CDR3 length: 13 residues. In germline, CDR1 is SNHLY, CDR2 FYNNEI. The variable domain in full, completed from reference TRBV2 and TRBJ1-2, reads EPEVTQTPSHQVTQMGQEVILRCVPISNHLYFYWYRQILGQKVEFLVSFYNNEISEKSEIFDDQFSVERPDGSNFTLKIRSTKLEDSAMYFCASSELEADGYTFGSGTRLTVV.

The rearrangement uses TRBV28 and TRBJ1-2; a weak D match, TRBD1 (5 bases). The CDR3 is 16 amino acids. The V end was cut by 6 bases, the J end by 5 bases, with 22 bases between. The germline V gene has CDR1 MDHEN and CDR2 SYDVKM. CDR3 sequence (DNA): TGTGCCAGCAGCCCGGGGGGAAAGCCCTCTCGGTATGGCTACACCTTC. Protein product: CASSPGGKPSRYGYTF.

The chain recombines TRBV27 with TRBJ2-7; TRBD1 might be the D (5 bases). Germline CDR1 MNHEY, CDR2 SMNVEV (reference sequence). V was shortened by 0 bases and J by 5 bases, with 11 bases between the two germline ends. CDR3 length equals 14 residues. The CDR3 sequence is CASSLSSSRDEQYF. The CDR3 nucleotides are TGTGCCAGCAGTTTATCGTCGAGCAGGGACGAGCAGTACTTC.

The rearrangement links TRBV6-1 to TRBJ2-1, with 9 bases fitting TRBD1. CDR1 MNHNS and CDR2 SASEGT come from the germline V gene. The CDR3 length is 17 residues. Trimming cost V 0 bases and J 2 bases; bases outside gene matches: 5. CDR3 loop: CASSEAQGARAYNEQFF. In DNA form, the CDR3 reads TGTGCCAGCAGTGAAGCACAGGGGGCGCGGGCCTACAATGAGCAGTTCTTC.

The V call is TRBV5-4, the J call TRBJ2-4; possibly TRBD2 for D (7 bases). Trimming left V 2 bases short and J 5 bases short, with 11 bases between. The CDR3 is 14 amino acids. The germline CDR1 and CDR2 sequences are SGHNT and YYREEE (reference sequence). Here the CDR3 DNA reads TGTGCCAGCAGCTTAAGGGGGGGGCAAAACATTCAGTACTTC. This encodes CASSLRGGQNIQYF.

The rearrangement joins TRBV28 to TRBJ1-4; 10 bases map to TRBD1. Trimming cost V 5 bases and J 7 bases; bases outside gene matches: 7. CDR3 length: 15 residues. CDR1 is MDHEN, CDR2 SYDVKM, per germline. The DNA for the CDR3 is TGTGCCAGCAGTGGGCCCGGGACAGGGGTTGAAAAACTGTTTTTT. Residues: CASSGPGTGVEKLFF.

The chain is built from TRBV28 and TRBJ2-5; no clear D gene. V lost 5 bases, J lost 5 bases, and 6 bases lay in between. Germline V gene data show CDR1 as MDHEN and CDR2 as SYDVKM. The CDR3 covers 11 residues. The CDR3 loop reads CASSERETQYF. The CDR3 DNA reads as TGTGCCAGCAGTGAGAGGGAGACCCAGTACTTC.

This chain joins TRBV29-1 and TRBJ1-1, with D uncertain. The germline CDR1 and CDR2 sequences are SQVTM and ANQGSEA. The CDR3 runs 15 residues. V was clipped by 5 bases and J by 5 bases, with 21 bases between them. The CDR3 coding sequence is TGCAGCGTTTCTCGGGAAAGCCACATAAGGACTGAAGCTTTCTTT. It translates to CSVSRESHIRTEAFF.

The gene calls are TRBV5-8 and TRBJ1-1, with D possibly TRBD1 on 6 matching bases. Germline lookup yields CDR1 SGHTS and CDR2 YDEGEE. The CDR3 sequence is 13 residues long. With 2 bases removed from V and 7 bases from J, the gap between germline ends came to 12 bases. The CDR3: CASSFGGAGEAFF. CDR3 in DNA: TGTGCCAGCAGCTTTGGGGGGGCAGGTGAAGCTTTCTTT.

The chain employs TRBV30 and TRBJ2-7, with 8 bases identical to TRBD2. CDR3 length: 14 amino acids. Germline assignment: CDR1 GTSNPN and CDR2 SVGIG (reference sequence). The junction had 7 bases not matched to a gene; V was cut back by 3 bases and J by 3 bases. The CDR3 spells CAWSAGTRVYEQYF. In nucleotides, the CDR3 is TGTGCCTGGAGCGCCGGGACTAGGGTCTACGAGCAGTACTTC.

In this sample, this clone turned up once. V usage is TRBV5-6 and J usage is TRBJ2-3; 9 bases match TRBD1. This CDR3 is 15 amino acids long. Losses at the gene ends were 4 bases for V and 3 bases for J; bases not matched to a gene: 6. Per the germline V gene, CDR1 is SGHDT and CDR2 is YYEEEE. The CDR3 DNA is TGTGCCAGCAGCCCTGGGACAGGGTGGACAGATACGCAGTATTTT. This encodes CASSPGTGWTDTQYF.

This clone was recorded a few times. This chain uses TRBV3-1 (or the pseudogene TRBV3-2) with TRBJ1-1; no reliable D call. Trimming left V 1 base short and J 10 bases short, with 13 bases between. The germline V gene has CDR1 LGHDT and CDR2 YNNKEL (reference sequence). The CDR3 has 13 amino acids. CDR3 residues: CASSQAVESGAFF. The CDR3 nucleotides read TGTGCCAGCAGCCAAGCGGTCGAATCCGGAGCTTTCTTT.